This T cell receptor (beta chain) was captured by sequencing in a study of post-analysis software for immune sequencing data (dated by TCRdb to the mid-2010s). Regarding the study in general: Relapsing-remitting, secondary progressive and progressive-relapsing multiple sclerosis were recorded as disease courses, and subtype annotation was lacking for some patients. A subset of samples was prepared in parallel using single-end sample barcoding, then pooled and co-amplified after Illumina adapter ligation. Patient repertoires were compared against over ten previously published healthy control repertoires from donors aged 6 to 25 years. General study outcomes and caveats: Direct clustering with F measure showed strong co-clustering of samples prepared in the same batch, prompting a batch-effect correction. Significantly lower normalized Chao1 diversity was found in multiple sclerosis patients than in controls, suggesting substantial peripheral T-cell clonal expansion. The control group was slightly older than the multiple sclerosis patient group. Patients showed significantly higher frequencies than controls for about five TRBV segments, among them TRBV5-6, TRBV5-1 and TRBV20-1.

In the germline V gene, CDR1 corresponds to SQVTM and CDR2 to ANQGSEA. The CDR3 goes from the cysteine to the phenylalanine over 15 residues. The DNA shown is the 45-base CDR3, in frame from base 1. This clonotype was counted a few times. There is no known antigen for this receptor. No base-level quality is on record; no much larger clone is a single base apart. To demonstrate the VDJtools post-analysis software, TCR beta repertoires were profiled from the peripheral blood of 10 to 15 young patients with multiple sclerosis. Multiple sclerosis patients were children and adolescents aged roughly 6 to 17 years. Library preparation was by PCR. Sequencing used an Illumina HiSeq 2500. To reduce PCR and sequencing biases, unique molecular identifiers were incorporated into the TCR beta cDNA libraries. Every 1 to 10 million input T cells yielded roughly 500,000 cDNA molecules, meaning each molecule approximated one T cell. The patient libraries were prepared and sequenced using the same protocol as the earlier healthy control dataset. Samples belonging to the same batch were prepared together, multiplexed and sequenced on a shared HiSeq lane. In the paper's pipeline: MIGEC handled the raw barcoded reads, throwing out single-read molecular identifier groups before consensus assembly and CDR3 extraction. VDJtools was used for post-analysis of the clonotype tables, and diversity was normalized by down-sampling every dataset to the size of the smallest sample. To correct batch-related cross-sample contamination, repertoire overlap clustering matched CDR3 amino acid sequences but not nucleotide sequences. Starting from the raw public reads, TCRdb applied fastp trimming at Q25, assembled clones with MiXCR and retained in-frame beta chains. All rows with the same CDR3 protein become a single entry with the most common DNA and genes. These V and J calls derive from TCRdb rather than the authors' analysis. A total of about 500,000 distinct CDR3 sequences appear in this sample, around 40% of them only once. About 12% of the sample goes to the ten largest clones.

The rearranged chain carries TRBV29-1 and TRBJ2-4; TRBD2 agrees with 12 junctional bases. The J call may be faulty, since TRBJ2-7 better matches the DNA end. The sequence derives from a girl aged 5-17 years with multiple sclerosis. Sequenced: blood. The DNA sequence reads TGCAGCGTTGGGTCCCCGACTAGCGGGAGTAACGAGCAGTACTTC. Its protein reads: CSVGSPTSGSNEQYF.